This TCR beta chain was obtained from a study of T cell changes during pregnancy in multiple sclerosis. The CDR3 loop spans 16 amino acids. Germline trimming cut 5 bases from V and 2 bases from J; bases unmatched to any gene: 12. In germline, CDR1 is SGHVS, CDR2 FQNEAQ. Repertoires were generated with immunoSEQ multiplex PCR, while TCRdb's copy carries only in-frame clones and drops some. The table includes around 80,000 clones, about 92% detected once. The sequencing here drew on peripheral blood, taken before pregnancy. The clonotype was recovered from a female donor with multiple sclerosis, enrolled in a pregnancy study. The J gene is TRBJ2-7, the V gene TRBV7-8; 7 positions match TRBD2. In DNA form, the CDR3 reads TGTGCCAGCAGCCCAGGGTTGATGGCGGGAGCCTACGAGCAGTACTTC. Protein sequence: CASSPGLMAGAYEQYF. The variable domain in full, completed from reference TRBV7-8 and TRBJ2-7, reads GAGVSQSPRYKVAKRGQDVALRCDPISGHVSLFWYQQALGQGPEFLTYFQNEAQLDKSGLPSDRFFAERPEGSVSTLKIQRTQQEDSAVYLCASSPGLMAGAYEQYFGPGTRLTVT.